The subject of this entry is one T cell receptor (beta chain). These data come from a study of OX40 agonist ivuxolimab in advanced cancers. The repertoire was sequenced with immunoSEQ multiplex PCR; TCRdb's copy has only in-frame clones and lacks some. The sample consists of approximately 22,000 clones, approximately 84% of them appearing once. This CDR3 contains 15 residues. The V gene's germline CDR1 is SEHNR and CDR2 FQNEAQ (reference sequence). The junction had 8 bases not matched to a gene; V was cut back by 5 bases and J by 12 bases. Specimen: CD4+ or CD8+ T cells sorted from blood, collected in a trial of the OX40 agonist ivuxolimab. This receptor was obtained from an adult with an advanced solid tumor such as melanoma, head and neck, liver or kidney cancer. J is TRBJ2-1 and V is TRBV7-9; TRBD2 matches at 15 bases. DNA for the CDR3: TGTGCCAGCAGCCCACGGACTAGCGGGAGGGTCCGGCAGTTCTTC. Protein sequence: CASSPRTSGRVRQFF. The full variable domain, rest sourced from reference TRBV7-9 and TRBJ2-1, is DTGVSQNPRHKITKRGQNVTFRCDPISEHNRLYWYRQTLGQGPEFLTYFQNEAQLEKSRLLSDRFSAERPKGSFSTLEIQRTEQGDSAMYLCASSPRTSGRVRQFFGPGTRLTVL.